This T cell receptor (beta chain) is from a study of shared clonotypes between healthy human individuals. Study as a whole: Participating donors consisted of two women and a few men aged 18 to 49. For every donor, three CD4 naive, three CD4 memory, two CD8 naive and one CD8 memory plates were used.

CD45RA+ naive and CD45RA-negative memory subsets were separated from CD4+ cells. For sorted subsets, 150 to 200 ng DNA per replicate equaled about 30,000 T cell genomes. Generated by immunoSEQ multiplex PCR, the TCRdb table keeps only in-frame clones and is missing some. The sample has about 1.1 million clones, 70% to 80% seen once; the top ten hold approximately 0.9%. The germline V and J ends were trimmed by 3 bases and 5 bases, with 16 bases remaining between them. The CDR3 contains 15 residues. The germline V gene encodes CDR1 SGHDN and CDR2 FVKESK. Sequencing input: memory CD4+ T cells from PBMCs. The subset here: CD45RA-negative fraction. V gene TRBV14 combines with J gene TRBJ1-1; maybe TRBD1 (6 bases). This receptor was obtained from a man in his late teens or twenties in good health. Some clones in this sample may be carry-over from other donors' samples. The CDR3 loop is CASSQERIRGTEAFF. For the CDR3, the DNA is TGTGCCAGCAGCCAGGAACGCATTAGGGGGACTGAAGCTTTCTTT.